What follows are 27 T cell receptor beta chains derived from one specimen sequenced in a study of CD8 T cells in Susac syndrome. The RNA, about 0.5 to 1 ug, was put through reverse transcription using random hexamers. TCRdb recomputed calls from the immunoSEQ multiplex PCR reads with MiXCR, one row per CDR3 protein. The table shows more than 200,000 distinct CDR3 sequences, with 90% to 95% occurring only once. Sample: CD4+ T cells from PBMCs. Receptors originate from a human donor with multiple sclerosis.

CDR3 coding DNA: TGTGCCAGCACGGCTAGCGGGAGGCGGGAGACCCAGTACTTC. This gives the protein CASTASGRRETQYF. This chain links TRBV7-2 with TRBJ2-5; 11 nucleotides match TRBD2. This CDR3 region has 14 residues. V shed 7 bases, J shed 5 bases, and the junction held 6 bases outside the gene matches. The germline V gene encodes CDR1 SGHTA and CDR2 FQGNSA.

V is TRBV9 and J is TRBJ1-5; 8 nucleotides align to TRBD1. The CDR3 is 15 residues long. Germline CDR1 reads SGDLS; CDR2 reads YYNGEE. J was trimmed by 5 bases and V by 4 bases; bases with no gene match: 8. The CDR3, as DNA: TGTGCCAGCAGCCCCTCGACAGGGGACCATCAGCCCCAGCATTTT. This gives the protein CASSPSTGDHQPQHF.

This clonotype came up once. This chain links TRBV5-6 with TRBJ2-7, with 11 nucleotides matching TRBD1. The CDR3 extends over 15 amino acids. The germline V gene has CDR1 SGHDT and CDR2 YYEEEE. Trimming cost V 2 bases and J 3 bases; bases outside gene matches: 4. CDR3 coding DNA: TGTGCCAGCAGCTTTATGGGACAGGGGGTCTACGAGCAGTACGTC. Protein product: CASSFMGQGVYEQYV.

The chain has TRBV6-1 and TRBJ2-6; 10 bases align to TRBD1. Germline CDR1 reads MNHNS; CDR2 reads SASEGT. The CDR3 runs 19 residues. Losses at the gene ends were 6 bases for V and 1 base for J; bases not matched to a gene: 12. CDR3 coding DNA: TGTGCCAGCAGAAAAGACAGGGGGCTTTCTAAATCTGGGGCCAACGTCCTGACTTTC. It yields the protein CASRKDRGLSKSGANVLTF.

This chain uses TRBV29-1 with TRBJ2-5, with no clear D. Germline V gene lookup returns CDR1 SQVTM and CDR2 ANQGSEA. Deletions cut 4 bases from V and 1 base from J, with 10 bases between. CDR3 length: 13 amino acids. CDR3 protein: CSVGTISQETQYF. In nucleotides, the CDR3 is TGCAGCGTTGGAACGATCTCCCAAGAGACCCAGTACTTC.

This chain uses TRBV24-1 with TRBJ2-5; 10 bases are shared with TRBD1. The CDR3 loop spans 15 amino acids. Trimming cost V 1 base and J 6 bases; bases outside gene matches: 4. Germline V gene data show CDR1 as KGHDR and CDR2 as SFDVKD. The chain's CDR3 is CATSDFRDRGKTQYF. The CDR3 DNA reads TGTGCCACCAGTGATTTCCGGGACAGGGGAAAGACCCAGTACTTC.

This sequence joins TRBV2 and TRBJ2-5; possibly TRBD2 for D (6 bases). This CDR3 comprises 15 residues. CDR1 SNHLY and CDR2 FYNNEI come from the germline V gene. V gave up 4 bases and J gave up 2 bases, with 14 bases separating them. The CDR3 loop is CASSARSGRQETQYF. The CDR3 DNA sequence: TGTGCCAGCAGTGCAAGATCCGGGAGACAAGAGACCCAGTACTTC. The entire variable domain, with the rest obtained from reference TRBV2 and TRBJ2-5, is as follows: EPEVTQTPSHQVTQMGQEVILRCVPISNHLYFYWYRQILGQKVEFLVSFYNNEISEKSEIFDDQFSVERPDGSNFTLKIRSTKLEDSAMYFCASSARSGRQETQYFGPGTRLLVL.

The chain has TRBV29-1 and TRBJ1-1; D gene ambiguous. V lost 4 bases and J 1 base, leaving 7 bases between the germline ends. Germline V gene sequence: CDR1 SQVTM, CDR2 ANQGSEA. The CDR3 has 12 amino acids. The CDR3 DNA is TGCAGCGTTGGGGCCAGGAACACTGAAGCTTTCTTT. Its protein is CSVGARNTEAFF.

This chain uses TRBV20-1 with TRBJ2-5, with D perhaps TRBD2 (6 bases). The length of the CDR3 is 16 residues. Trimming stripped 0 bases from V and 0 bases from J, with 14 bases between. Per germline, CDR1 DFQATT and CDR2 SNEGSKA (reference sequence). As DNA, the CDR3 is TGCAGTGCTAGAGATCCCGGGACTGGAAACCAAGAGACCCAGTACTTC. Amino acid sequence: CSARDPGTGNQETQYF.

The rearrangement joins TRBV21-1 to TRBJ2-7; TRBD1, the D gene given by the table, was not confirmed from the DNA. TRBV21-1 corresponds to a pseudogene. The CDR3 totals 14 residues. The CDR3 sequence: CASSKGTGHYEQYV. CDR3 coding DNA: TGTGCCAGCAGCAAAGGTACGGGACACTACGAGCAGTACGTC.

The chain carries TRBV7-9 and TRBJ1-3; 8 nucleotides match TRBD1. The CDR3 consists of 15 residues. V lost 4 bases, J lost 4 bases, and 6 bases stayed unmatched. Germline CDR1 is SEHNR and CDR2 is FQNEAQ (reference sequence). CDR3 coding DNA: TGTGCCAGCAGCTCGGGACAGGCCATCGGAAACACCATATATTTT. It encodes CASSSGQAIGNTIYF.

The chain carries TRBV4-2 and TRBJ1-5; D gene uncertain. Trimming took 1 base from V and 11 from J, leaving 9 bases between them. This CDR3 has 12 amino acids. Germline V gives CDR1 LGHNA, CDR2 YNFKEQ. CDR3 DNA: TGTGCCAGCAGCCAAGTGGAAGGGACCCAGCATTTT. Translated, it gives CASSQVEGTQHF.

This chain links TRBV5-1 with TRBJ2-1; 8 bases are shared with TRBD2. V shed 7 bases, J shed 9 bases, and the junction held 12 bases outside the gene matches. The CDR3 covers 14 residues. The germline CDR1 and CDR2 sequences are SGHRS and YFSETQ. Here the CDR3 reads CASRGLAGLGEQFF. CDR3 DNA: TGCGCCAGCCGGGGGCTAGCGGGTTTAGGTGAGCAGTTCTTC.

The chain links TRBV5-4 to TRBJ2-1; TRBD2 agrees at 10 bases. Trimming took 4 bases from V and 7 from J; bases not matched to a gene: 14. Germline V CDR1 and CDR2: SGHNT, YYREEE (reference sequence). The CDR3 contains 17 residues. The CDR3 reads CASSSGGAGGARNEQFF. CDR3 in DNA: TGTGCCAGCAGCAGTGGTGGAGCGGGGGGGGCGAGGAATGAGCAGTTCTTC.

Remarks on this clonotype: The CDR3 end shows no conserved phenylalanine or tryptophan, and so a read error is likely. This chain connects TRBV2 to TRBJ2-2, with 13 bases matching TRBD2. The CDR3 has 15 residues. Germline V gene lookup returns CDR1 SNHLY and CDR2 FYNNEI. The trim removed 6 bases at V and 7 bases at J, leaving 5 bases unmatched. The CDR3 loop is CASRGTSGTVGELFS. CDR3 bases: TGTGCCAGCAGGGGGACTAGCGGGACGGTCGGGGAGCTGTTTTCT.

The gene calls are TRBV30 and TRBJ2-4, with 7 bases lining up with TRBD2. CDR3 length: 13 amino acids. The germline V gene has CDR1 GTSNPN and CDR2 SVGIG (reference sequence). V trimming: 5 bases; J trimming: 9 bases; junction bases outside the gene matches: 10. The CDR3 nucleotides are TGTGCCTGGGACACAACTAGCGTCGCCATTCAGTACTTC. This sequence encodes CAWDTTSVAIQYF.

This CDR3 reads CASSPALGGLGYEQYF. The DNA for the CDR3 is TGTGCCAGCTCCCCCGCGTTAGGGGGCCTTGGGTACGAGCAGTACTTC. The rearrangement joins TRBV6-6 to TRBJ2-7; 7 bases fit TRBD1. Germline CDR1 reads MNHNY; CDR2 reads SVGAGI (reference sequence). The CDR3 totals 16 residues. J gave up 4 bases and V 8 bases, and 17 bases lay outside the gene matches.

The J gene is TRBJ2-1, the V gene TRBV5-4, with D possibly TRBD1 on 6 matching bases. V gave up 0 bases and J gave up 8 bases, with 12 bases separating them. The germline V gene encodes CDR1 SGHNT and CDR2 YYREEE (reference sequence). This CDR3 comprises 14 residues. CDR3 region: CASSLGGLPDEQFF. In DNA form, the CDR3 reads TGTGCCAGCAGCTTGGGGGGGCTTCCCGATGAGCAGTTCTTC.

This sequence joins TRBV27 and TRBJ2-7; 9 positions match TRBD1. The V gene's germline CDR1 is MNHEY and CDR2 SMNVEV (reference sequence). This CDR3 has 14 residues. Germline trimming cut 5 bases from V and 2 bases from J; bases unmatched to any gene: 4. CDR3 sequence reads: CASSRTGVTYEQYF. In DNA, the CDR3 is TGTGCCAGCAGTCGGACAGGGGTGACCTACGAGCAGTACTTC.

The chain combines TRBV12-5 with TRBJ1-5; the D gene is possibly TRBD1 (5 bases). The CDR3 contains 13 residues. Germline CDR1 LGHNT, CDR2 FRNRAP. The ends were cut back, 3 bases at V and 6 bases at J, with 9 bases in the middle. CDR3 sequence reads: CASGLRGSQPQHF. CDR3 DNA: TGTGCTAGTGGTTTACGGGGCAGTCAGCCCCAGCATTTT.

The chain recombines TRBV3-1 with TRBJ1-2; D remains ambiguous. Per germline, CDR1 LGHDT and CDR2 YNNKEL (reference sequence). Trimming removed 0 bases at V and 8 bases at J, with 13 bases between. The CDR3 spans 14 residues. Here the CDR3 reads CASSQEPGVGGYTF. The DNA for the CDR3 is TGTGCCAGCAGCCAAGAGCCAGGAGTGGGAGGCTACACCTTC.

V gene TRBV4-2 combines with J gene TRBJ1-2, with D possibly TRBD1 on 5 matching bases. CDR1 is LGHNA and CDR2 is YNFKEQ in the germline V gene. V was pared by 0 bases and J by 1 base, with 9 bases between. This CDR3 has 15 amino acids. CDR3 nucleotides: TGTGCCAGCAGCCAAGAGGACACAAGTAACTATGGCTACACCTTC. Amino acids: CASSQEDTSNYGYTF.

CDR3 sequence reads: CARTGQSSNQPQHF. The CDR3 bases are TGTGCCAGGACGGGACAGTCTAGCAATCAGCCCCAGCATTTT. The chain carries TRBV21-1 and TRBJ1-5; the table calls TRBD1, which could not be checked here. TRBV21-1 is marked as a pseudogene. CDR3 length: 14 amino acids.

The rearrangement uses TRBV5-1 and TRBJ1-2; 7 bases fit TRBD1. The trim removed 3 bases at V and 5 bases at J, leaving 10 bases unmatched. Per germline, CDR1 SGHRS and CDR2 YFSETQ. The CDR3 spans 15 residues. CDR3 in amino acids: CASSSSLGQPYGYTF. The CDR3 coding sequence is TGCGCCAGCAGCTCCAGCCTGGGACAGCCATATGGCTACACCTTC.

The chain employs TRBV20-1 and TRBJ1-3, with 9 bases fitting TRBD1. Trimming took 0 bases from V and 2 from J; bases not matched to a gene: 8. The CDR3 runs 17 residues. Germline V lookup: CDR1 DFQATT, CDR2 SNEGSKA (reference sequence). CDR3 residues: CSARDPGQGGTGNTIYF. CDR3 nucleotides: TGCAGTGCTAGAGACCCGGGACAGGGAGGAACTGGAAACACCATATATTTT.

The chain employs TRBV9 and TRBJ2-5; no definite D call. The CDR3 has 13 amino acids. Germline V gene data show CDR1 as SGDLS and CDR2 as YYNGEE. Trimming cost V 4 bases and J 4 bases, with 11 bases left between them. DNA for the CDR3: TGTGCCAGCAGCCCAGGTAACACAGAGACCCAGTACTTC. This translates into CASSPGNTETQYF.

The chain carries TRBV24-1 and TRBJ2-1, with D maybe TRBD1 (6 bases). V dropped 0 bases and J dropped 15 bases, with 8 bases sitting between them. CDR1 is KGHDR and CDR2 is SFDVKD in the germline V gene. CDR3 size: 11 residues. The CDR3 region is CATSDLTGRFF. CDR3 DNA: TGTGCCACCAGTGATTTGACAGGGCGGTTCTTC.